A selection of T cell receptor beta chains follows, all from one sample in a study of blood T cell repertoires in COVID-19. Sequencing used immunoSEQ multiplex PCR; TCRdb keeps in-frame clones, though not all of them. The sample has under 250,000 clones, 86% seen once; the top ten hold around 12%. The sequenced sample consisted of peripheral blood. The receptors shown here come from an elderly man with acute or convalescent COVID-19. The CDR3 runs from the conserved cysteine through the conserved F or W. A D gene is named only where the DNA matches it firmly. The listing skips clone size in some rows; elsewhere it reads once, few, many or a size class.

abundance: NA; v_gene: TRBV19; j_gene: TRBJ2-7; d_gene: NA; CDR3aa: CASRRQGGDEQYF; CDR3nt: TGTGCCAGTAGAAGACAGGGCGGGGACGAGCAGTACTTC
abundance: NA; v_gene: TRBV2; j_gene: TRBJ1-3; d_gene: NA; CDR3aa: CASSELSGISGNTIYF; CDR3nt: TGTGCCAGCAGTGAACTTAGCGGAATCTCTGGAAACACCATATATTTT
abundance: NA; v_gene: TRBV27; j_gene: TRBJ2-7; d_gene: NA; CDR3aa: CASRGMGRAPEQYF; CDR3nt: TGTGCCAGCAGGGGTATGGGCAGGGCGCCGGAGCAGTACTTC
abundance: NA; v_gene: TRBV4-2; j_gene: TRBJ2-7; d_gene: TRBD1; CDR3aa: CASSHGQEIYYEEQYF; CDR3nt: TGTGCCAGCAGCCATGGACAGGAGATATACTACGAGGAGCAGTACTTC
abundance: few; v_gene: TRBV5-1; j_gene: TRBJ1-1; d_gene: NA; CDR3aa: CASSSQGLSTEAFF; CDR3nt: TGCGCCAGCAGCTCACAGGGATTGAGCACTGAAGCTTTCTTT
abundance: NA; v_gene: TRBV2; j_gene: TRBJ1-4; d_gene: TRBD1; CDR3aa: CASLGGRREEKLFF; CDR3nt: TGTGCCAGCCTAGGGGGCAGGAGGGAGGAAAAACTGTTTTTT
abundance: once; v_gene: TRBV5-1; j_gene: TRBJ2-1; d_gene: TRBD2; CDR3aa: CASSLAGGGYNEQFF; CDR3nt: TGCGCCAGCAGCTTAGCGGGAGGCGGCTACAATGAGCAGTTCTTC
abundance: NA; v_gene: TRBV28; j_gene: TRBJ1-1; d_gene: NA; CDR3aa: CASSFRRATEAFF; CDR3nt: TGTGCCAGCAGTTTTCGGAGGGCCACTGAAGCTTTCTTT
abundance: NA; v_gene: TRBV9; j_gene: TRBJ1-4; d_gene: NA; CDR3aa: CASSATQGTNEKLFF; CDR3nt: TGTGCCAGCAGCGCGACACAGGGAACTAATGAAAAACTGTTTTTT
abundance: once; v_gene: TRBV19; j_gene: TRBJ1-5; d_gene: TRBD1; CDR3aa: CASSIEGQGAQQPQHF; CDR3nt: TGTGCCAGTAGTATTGAGGGACAGGGGGCCCAACAGCCCCAGCATTTT
abundance: NA; v_gene: TRBV19; j_gene: TRBJ1-2; d_gene: TRBD1; CDR3aa: CASSINRGSYGYTF; CDR3nt: TGTGCCAGTAGTATTAACAGGGGATCCTATGGCTACACCTTC
abundance: NA; v_gene: TRBV9; j_gene: TRBJ1-6; d_gene: NA; CDR3aa: CASSVSTGNNSPLHF; CDR3nt: TGTGCCAGCAGCGTTTCTACAGGGAATAATTCACCCCTCCACTTT
abundance: once; v_gene: TRBV6-4; j_gene: TRBJ1-6; d_gene: TRBD1; CDR3aa: CASSEAGTGVYNSPLHF; CDR3nt: TGTGCCAGCAGTGAGGCCGGGACAGGGGTCTATAATTCACCCCTCCACTTT
abundance: once; v_gene: TRBV24-1; j_gene: TRBJ2-5; d_gene: TRBD2; CDR3aa: CATSDPGTSGGARETQYF; CDR3nt: TGTGCCACCAGTGATCCCGGGACTAGCGGGGGGGCCCGGGAGACCCAGTACTTC
abundance: NA; v_gene: TRBV24-1; j_gene: TRBJ1-2; d_gene: NA; CDR3aa: CATSDGTSFYGYTF; CDR3nt: TGTGCCACCAGTGACGGGACATCGTTCTATGGCTACACCTTC
abundance: once; v_gene: TRBV5-1; j_gene: TRBJ2-5; d_gene: TRBD2; CDR3aa: CASSTGLAGAYQETQYF; CDR3nt: TGCGCCAGCAGCACCGGACTAGCGGGGGCGTACCAAGAGACCCAGTACTTC
abundance: NA; v_gene: TRBV19; j_gene: TRBJ1-6; d_gene: NA; CDR3aa: CASFPGGVSPLHF; CDR3nt: TGTGCCAGTTTTCCGGGGGGGGTATCACCCCTCCACTTT
abundance: NA; v_gene: TRBV14; j_gene: TRBJ2-5; d_gene: NA; CDR3aa: CASSPRQFQETQYF; CDR3nt: TGTGCCAGCAGTCCCCGACAATTCCAAGAGACCCAGTACTTC
abundance: NA; v_gene: TRBV27; j_gene: TRBJ2-7; d_gene: NA; CDR3aa: CASSLSMITSSYEQYF; CDR3nt: TGTGCCAGCAGTTTATCGATGATTACAAGCTCCTACGAGCAGTACTTC
abundance: NA; v_gene: TRBV3-1/TRBV3-2; j_gene: TRBJ1-6; d_gene: NA; CDR3aa: CASSHAQGVYNSPLHF; CDR3nt: TGTGCCAGCAGCCATGCGCAGGGTGTCTATAATTCACCCCTCCACTTT
abundance: once; v_gene: TRBV6-6; j_gene: TRBJ1-5; d_gene: TRBD1; CDR3aa: CASRDRVGEPQHF; CDR3nt: TGTGCCAGCAGAGACAGGGTAGGGGAGCCCCAGCATTTT
abundance: NA; v_gene: TRBV19; j_gene: TRBJ2-2; d_gene: TRBD1; CDR3aa: CASSVDRANTGELFF; CDR3nt: TGTGCCAGTAGTGTGGACAGGGCGAACACCGGGGAGCTGTTTTTT
abundance: NA; v_gene: TRBV12-3/TRBV12-4; j_gene: TRBJ1-5; d_gene: NA; CDR3aa: CASTLREGQPQHF; CDR3nt: TGTGCCAGCACCCTGAGGGAGGGACAGCCCCAGCATTTT
abundance: NA; v_gene: TRBV7-9; j_gene: TRBJ2-1; d_gene: TRBD2; CDR3aa: CASSKIGLAETTGNEQFF; CDR3nt: TGTGCCAGCAGCAAGATCGGCCTAGCGGAGACTACAGGCAATGAGCAGTTCTTC
abundance: NA; v_gene: TRBV7-2; j_gene: TRBJ1-3; d_gene: NA; CDR3aa: CASSLYRDSGNTIYF; CDR3nt: TGTGCCAGCAGCTTATACCGGGACTCTGGAAACACCATATATTTT
abundance: once; v_gene: TRBV28; j_gene: TRBJ1-2; d_gene: TRBD1; CDR3aa: CASSLLGQGAHGYTF; CDR3nt: TGTGCCAGCAGTTTATTGGGACAGGGGGCGCACGGCTACACCTTC
abundance: few; v_gene: TRBV4-3; j_gene: TRBJ1-2; d_gene: TRBD1; CDR3aa: CASSRDRGTSYGYTF; CDR3nt: TGCGCCAGCAGCCGCGACAGGGGGACCTCCTATGGCTACACCTTC
abundance: NA; v_gene: TRBV19; j_gene: TRBJ1-5; d_gene: TRBD1; CDR3aa: CASSPGQTNQPQHF; CDR3nt: TGTGCCAGTAGTCCGGGACAGACCAATCAGCCCCAGCATTTT
abundance: NA; v_gene: TRBV10-3; j_gene: TRBJ1-6; d_gene: TRBD1; CDR3aa: CAISVRQGGSPLHF; CDR3nt: TGTGCCATCAGCGTCAGACAGGGTGGTTCACCCCTCCACTTT
abundance: NA; v_gene: TRBV28; j_gene: TRBJ1-2; d_gene: NA; CDR3aa: CASLTGINYGYTF; CDR3nt: TGTGCCAGCCTAACCGGGATCAACTATGGCTACACCTTC
abundance: NA; v_gene: TRBV19; j_gene: TRBJ2-5; d_gene: NA; CDR3aa: CASSMMSGGETQYF; CDR3nt: TGTGCCAGTAGTATGATGTCCGGGGGAGAGACCCAGTACTTC
abundance: NA; v_gene: TRBV12-3/TRBV12-4; j_gene: TRBJ1-2; d_gene: NA; CDR3aa: CATQRVSYGYTF; CDR3nt: TGTGCCACGCAGAGGGTGAGCTATGGCTACACCTTC
abundance: NA; v_gene: TRBV2; j_gene: TRBJ1-2; d_gene: TRBD1; CDR3aa: CASSSTGGRSYTF; CDR3nt: TGTGCCAGCAGTTCCACAGGGGGAAGGAGCTACACCTTC
abundance: NA; v_gene: TRBV9; j_gene: TRBJ2-3; d_gene: TRBD2; CDR3aa: CASSVGLARTDTQYF; CDR3nt: TGTGCCAGCAGCGTAGGACTAGCGCGCACAGATACGCAGTATTTT
abundance: NA; v_gene: TRBV5-1; j_gene: TRBJ1-3; d_gene: NA; CDR3aa: CASSLSGEDGNTIYF; CDR3nt: TGCGCCAGCAGCTTGTCGGGGGAGGACGGAAACACCATATATTTT
abundance: NA; v_gene: TRBV15; j_gene: TRBJ2-5; d_gene: NA; CDR3aa: CATSRDIERVETQYF; CDR3nt: TGTGCCACCAGCAGAGATATAGAGAGGGTAGAGACCCAGTACTTC
abundance: once; v_gene: TRBV9; j_gene: TRBJ2-5; d_gene: TRBD2; CDR3aa: CASSVDGGASSETQYF; CDR3nt: TGTGCCAGCAGCGTAGACGGGGGGGCCAGTTCCGAGACCCAGTACTTC
abundance: few; v_gene: TRBV5-1; j_gene: TRBJ2-5; d_gene: TRBD2; CDR3aa: CASSLAGGESETQYF; CDR3nt: TGCGCCAGCAGCTTAGCGGGGGGTGAATCGGAGACCCAGTACTTC
abundance: NA; v_gene: TRBV6-2/TRBV6-3; j_gene: TRBJ2-6; d_gene: TRBD2; CDR3aa: CASSYQLAGDPGANVLTF; CDR3nt: TGTGCCAGCAGTTACCAACTAGCGGGAGACCCTGGGGCCAACGTCCTGACTTTC
abundance: once; v_gene: TRBV21-1; j_gene: TRBJ1-6; d_gene: NA; CDR3aa: CASLLQGPPVDSYNSPLHF; CDR3nt: TGTGCCAGCCTTCTTCAGGGGCCTCCCGTTGACTCCTATAATTCACCCCTCCACTTT
abundance: NA; v_gene: TRBV24-1; j_gene: TRBJ2-2; d_gene: NA; CDR3aa: CATSDLAPNTGELFF; CDR3nt: TGTGCCACCAGTGATTTGGCGCCGAACACCGGGGAGCTGTTTTTT
abundance: NA; v_gene: TRBV28; j_gene: TRBJ1-2; d_gene: TRBD1; CDR3aa: CASRDATGALRPGYTF; CDR3nt: TGTGCCAGCAGAGATGCGACAGGGGCGCTGCGCCCCGGCTACACCTTC
abundance: NA; v_gene: TRBV19; j_gene: TRBJ2-7; d_gene: TRBD2; CDR3aa: CASSEDGRAAEQYF; CDR3nt: TGTGCCAGTAGCGAGGACGGGAGGGCCGCCGAGCAGTACTTC
abundance: NA; v_gene: TRBV6-5; j_gene: TRBJ1-3; d_gene: NA; CDR3aa: CASKTGPGNTIYF; CDR3nt: TGTGCCAGCAAAACAGGCCCTGGAAACACCATATATTTT
abundance: NA; v_gene: TRBV5-1; j_gene: TRBJ2-3; d_gene: TRBD2; CDR3aa: CASSLGGGASSTDTQYF; CDR3nt: TGCGCCAGCAGCTTGGGCGGGGGGGCTTCTAGCACAGATACGCAGTATTTT
abundance: NA; v_gene: TRBV5-6; j_gene: TRBJ2-7; d_gene: NA; CDR3aa: CASSLVDYYEQYF; CDR3nt: TGTGCCAGCAGCTTGGTGGACTACTACGAGCAGTACTTC
abundance: NA; v_gene: TRBV4-2; j_gene: TRBJ1-1; d_gene: NA; CDR3aa: CASSQAGRAEAFF; CDR3nt: TGTGCCAGCAGCCAAGCAGGGAGGGCTGAAGCTTTCTTT
abundance: NA; v_gene: TRBV15; j_gene: TRBJ2-3; d_gene: TRBD2; CDR3aa: CATRALAGTSGTDTQYF; CDR3nt: TGTGCCACCAGAGCTTTAGCGGGGACTAGCGGCACAGATACGCAGTATTTT
abundance: NA; v_gene: TRBV6-6; j_gene: TRBJ1-5; d_gene: TRBD1; CDR3aa: CASSAGTGWVQPQHF; CDR3nt: TGTGCCAGCTCAGCCGGGACAGGGTGGGTTCAGCCCCAGCATTTT
abundance: NA; v_gene: TRBV19; j_gene: TRBJ1-2; d_gene: NA; CDR3aa: CASSMGGPGGSYGYTF; CDR3nt: TGTGCCAGTAGTATGGGGGGGCCCGGCGGCTCCTATGGCTACACCTTC